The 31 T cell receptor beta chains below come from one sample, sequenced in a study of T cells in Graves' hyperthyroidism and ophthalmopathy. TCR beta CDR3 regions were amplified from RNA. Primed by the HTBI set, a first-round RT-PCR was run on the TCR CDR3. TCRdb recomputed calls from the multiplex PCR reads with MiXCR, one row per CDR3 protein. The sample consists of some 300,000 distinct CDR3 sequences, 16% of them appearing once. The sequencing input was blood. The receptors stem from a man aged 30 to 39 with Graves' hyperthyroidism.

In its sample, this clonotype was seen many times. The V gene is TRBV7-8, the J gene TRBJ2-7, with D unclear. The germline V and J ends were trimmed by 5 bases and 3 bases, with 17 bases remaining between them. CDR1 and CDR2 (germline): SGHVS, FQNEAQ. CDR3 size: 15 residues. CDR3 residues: CASSPRQTSFYEQYF. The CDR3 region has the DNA TGTGCCAGCAGCCCCCGCCAGACATCATTCTACGAGCAGTACTTC.

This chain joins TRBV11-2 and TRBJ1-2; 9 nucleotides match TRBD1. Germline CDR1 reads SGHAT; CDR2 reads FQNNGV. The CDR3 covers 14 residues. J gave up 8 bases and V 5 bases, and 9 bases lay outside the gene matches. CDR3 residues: CASSLGTGRSGYTF. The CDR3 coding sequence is TGTGCCAGCAGCCTCGGGACAGGGAGGTCGGGCTACACCTTC.

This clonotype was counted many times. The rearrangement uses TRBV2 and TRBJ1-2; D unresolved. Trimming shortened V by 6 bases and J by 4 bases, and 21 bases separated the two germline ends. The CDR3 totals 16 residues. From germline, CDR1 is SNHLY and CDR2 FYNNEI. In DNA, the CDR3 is TGTGCCAGCAGCCACATTCTAAAAACGGATGTCTATGGCTACACCTTC. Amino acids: CASSHILKTDVYGYTF.

In DNA form, the CDR3 reads TGCGCCAGCAGCTTGTTTAGCGGGAGCTCCTACGAGCAGTACTTC. Its protein product is CASSLFSGSSYEQYF. This chain links TRBV5-1 with TRBJ2-7; 9 positions match TRBD2. The CDR3 is 15 residues long. V trimming: 1 base; J trimming: 0 bases; junction bases outside the gene matches: 2. Germline loops: CDR1 SGHRS, CDR2 YFSETQ.

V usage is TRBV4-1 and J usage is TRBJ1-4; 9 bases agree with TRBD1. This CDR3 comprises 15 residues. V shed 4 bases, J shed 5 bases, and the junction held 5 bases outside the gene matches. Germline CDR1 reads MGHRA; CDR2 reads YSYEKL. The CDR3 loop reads CASSPGQGGNEKLFF. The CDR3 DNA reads TGCGCCAGCAGCCCGGGACAGGGAGGAAATGAAAAACTGTTTTTT.

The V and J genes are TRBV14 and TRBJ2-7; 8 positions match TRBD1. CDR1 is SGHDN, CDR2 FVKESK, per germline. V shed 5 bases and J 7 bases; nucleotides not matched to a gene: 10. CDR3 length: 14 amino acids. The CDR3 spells CASSTWDRLGEQYF. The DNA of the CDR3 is TGTGCCAGCAGCACCTGGGACAGGTTGGGGGAGCAGTACTTC.

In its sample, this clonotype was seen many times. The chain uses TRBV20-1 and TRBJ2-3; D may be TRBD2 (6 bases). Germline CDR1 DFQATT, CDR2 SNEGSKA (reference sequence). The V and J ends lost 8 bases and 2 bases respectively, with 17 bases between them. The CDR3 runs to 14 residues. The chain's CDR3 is CSTRKAGYTDTQYF. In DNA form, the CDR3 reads TGCAGTACACGGAAGGCGGGGTACACAGATACGCAGTATTTT.

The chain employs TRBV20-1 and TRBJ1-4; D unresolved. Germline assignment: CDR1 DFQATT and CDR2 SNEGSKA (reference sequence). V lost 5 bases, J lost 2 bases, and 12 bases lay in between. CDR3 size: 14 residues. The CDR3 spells CSAPTGLTNEKLFF. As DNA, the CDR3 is TGCAGTGCTCCGACCGGCCTCACTAATGAAAAACTGTTTTTT.

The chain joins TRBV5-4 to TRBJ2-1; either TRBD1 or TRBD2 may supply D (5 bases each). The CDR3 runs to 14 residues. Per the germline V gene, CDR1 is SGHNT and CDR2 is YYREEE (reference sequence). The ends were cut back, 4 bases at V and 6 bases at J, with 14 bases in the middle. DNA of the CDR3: TGTGCCAGCAGCCCCTACGGGACGTCCAATGAGCAGTTCTTC. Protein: CASSPYGTSNEQFF.

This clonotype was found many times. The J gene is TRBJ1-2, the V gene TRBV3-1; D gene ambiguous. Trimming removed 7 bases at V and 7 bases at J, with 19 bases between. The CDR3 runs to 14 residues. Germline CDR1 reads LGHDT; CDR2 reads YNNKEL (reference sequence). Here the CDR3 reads CASKKAGARRGYTF. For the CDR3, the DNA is TGTGCCAGCAAAAAAGCGGGAGCCCGACGTGGCTACACCTTC.

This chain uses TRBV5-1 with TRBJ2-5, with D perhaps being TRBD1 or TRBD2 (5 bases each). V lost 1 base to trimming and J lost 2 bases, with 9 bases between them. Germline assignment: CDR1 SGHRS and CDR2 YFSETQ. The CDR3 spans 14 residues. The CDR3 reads CASSLMGRQETQYF. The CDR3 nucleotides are TGCGCCAGCAGCTTGATGGGACGGCAAGAGACCCAGTACTTC.

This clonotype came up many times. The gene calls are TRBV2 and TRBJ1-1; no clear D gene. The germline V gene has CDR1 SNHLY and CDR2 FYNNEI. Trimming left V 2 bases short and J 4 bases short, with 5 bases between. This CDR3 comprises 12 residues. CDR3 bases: TGTGCCAGCAGTGAACGGTTCACTGAAGCTTTCTTT. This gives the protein CASSERFTEAFF.

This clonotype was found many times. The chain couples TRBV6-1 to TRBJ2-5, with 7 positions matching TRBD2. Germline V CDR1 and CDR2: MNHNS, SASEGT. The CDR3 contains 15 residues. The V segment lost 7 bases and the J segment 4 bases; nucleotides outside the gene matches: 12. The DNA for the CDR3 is TGTGCCAGCACCTCCGGTGAGCGGGACTCAGAGACCCAGTACTTC. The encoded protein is CASTSGERDSETQYF.

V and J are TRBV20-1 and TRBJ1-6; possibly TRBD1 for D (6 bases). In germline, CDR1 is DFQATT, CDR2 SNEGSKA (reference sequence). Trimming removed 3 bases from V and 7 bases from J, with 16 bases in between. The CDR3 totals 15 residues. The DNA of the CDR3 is TGCAGTGCTAGGGGGGGCGGCGGCGAGAATTCACCCCTCCACTTT. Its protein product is CSARGGGGENSPLHF.

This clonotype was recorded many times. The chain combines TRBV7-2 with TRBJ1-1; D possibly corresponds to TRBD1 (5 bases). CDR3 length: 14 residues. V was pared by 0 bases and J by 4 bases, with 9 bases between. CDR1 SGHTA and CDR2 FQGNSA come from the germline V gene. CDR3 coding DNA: TGTGCCAGCAGCTTAGCGTTGAGGGGCACTGAAGCTTTCTTT. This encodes CASSLALRGTEAFF. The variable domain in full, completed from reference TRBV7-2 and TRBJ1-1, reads GAGVSQSPSNKVTEKGKDVELRCDPISGHTALYWYRQSLGQGLEFLIYFQGNSAPDKSGLPSDRFSAERTGGSVSTLTIQRTQQEDSAVYLCASSLALRGTEAFFGQGTRLTVV.

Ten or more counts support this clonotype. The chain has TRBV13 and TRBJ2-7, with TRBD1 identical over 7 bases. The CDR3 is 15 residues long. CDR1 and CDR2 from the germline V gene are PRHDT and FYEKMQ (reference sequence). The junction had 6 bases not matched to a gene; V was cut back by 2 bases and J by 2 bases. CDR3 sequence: CASSLRDSLPYEQYF. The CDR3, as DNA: TGTGCCAGCAGCTTACGGGACAGCCTCCCCTACGAGCAGTACTTC.

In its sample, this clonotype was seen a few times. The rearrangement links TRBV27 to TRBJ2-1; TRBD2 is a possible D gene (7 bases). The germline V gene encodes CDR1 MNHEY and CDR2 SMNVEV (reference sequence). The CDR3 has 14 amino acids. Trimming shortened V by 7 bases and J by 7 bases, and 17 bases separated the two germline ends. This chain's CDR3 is CASTGERDGNEQFF. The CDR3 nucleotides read TGTGCCAGCACAGGGGAGCGGGATGGGAATGAGCAGTTCTTC.

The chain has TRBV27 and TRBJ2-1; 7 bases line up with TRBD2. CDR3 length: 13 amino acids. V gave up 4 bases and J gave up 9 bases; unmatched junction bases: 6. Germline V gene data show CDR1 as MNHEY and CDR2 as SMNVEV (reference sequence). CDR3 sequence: CASSSLASGEQFF. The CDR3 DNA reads TGTGCCAGCAGTTCACTAGCGAGCGGTGAGCAGTTCTTC.

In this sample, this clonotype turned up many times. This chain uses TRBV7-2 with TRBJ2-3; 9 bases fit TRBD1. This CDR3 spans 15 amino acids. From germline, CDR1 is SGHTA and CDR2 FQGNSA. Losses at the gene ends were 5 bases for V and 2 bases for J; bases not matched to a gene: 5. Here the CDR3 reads CASSLDRGTTDTQYF. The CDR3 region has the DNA TGTGCCAGCAGCCTCGACAGGGGGACCACAGATACGCAGTATTTT.

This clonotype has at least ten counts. CDR3 sequence (DNA): TGTGCCAGCTCACCAGGGACGGTGAACACCGGGGAGCTGTTTTTT. Amino acids: CASSPGTVNTGELFF. V usage is TRBV18 and J usage is TRBJ2-2; tentatively, D is TRBD1 or TRBD2 (5 bases each). The CDR3 contains 15 residues. V was shortened by 2 bases and J by 1 base, with 8 bases between the two germline ends. Germline V lookup: CDR1 KGHSH, CDR2 LQKENI. The whole variable domain, filled in from reference TRBV18 and TRBJ2-2, reads NAGVMQNPRHLVRRRGQEARLRCSPMKGHSHVYWYRQLPEEGLKFMVYLQKENIIDESGMPKERFSAEFPKEGPSILRIQQVVRGDSAAYFCASSPGTVNTGELFFGEGSRLTVL.

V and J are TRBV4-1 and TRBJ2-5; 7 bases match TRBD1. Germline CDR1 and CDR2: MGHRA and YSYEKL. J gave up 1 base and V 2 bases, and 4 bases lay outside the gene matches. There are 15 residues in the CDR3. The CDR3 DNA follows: TGCGCCAGCAGCCAAACCGGGACAGCCCAAGAGACCCAGTACTTC. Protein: CASSQTGTAQETQYF.

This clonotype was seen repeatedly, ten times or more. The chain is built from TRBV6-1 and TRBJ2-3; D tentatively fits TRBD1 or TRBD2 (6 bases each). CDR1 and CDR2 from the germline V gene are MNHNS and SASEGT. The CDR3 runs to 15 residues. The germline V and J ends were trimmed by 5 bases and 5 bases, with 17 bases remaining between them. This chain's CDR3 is CASSSHGGKGDTQYF. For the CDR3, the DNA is TGTGCCAGCAGTTCCCACGGGGGCAAGGGAGATACGCAGTATTTT.

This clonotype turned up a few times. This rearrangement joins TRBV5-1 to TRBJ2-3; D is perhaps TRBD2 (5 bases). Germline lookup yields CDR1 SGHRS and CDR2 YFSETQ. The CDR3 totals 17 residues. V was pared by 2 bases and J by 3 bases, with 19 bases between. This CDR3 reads CASSLGIVSRGTDTQYF. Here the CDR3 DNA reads TGCGCCAGCAGCTTAGGGATCGTCTCCCGGGGAACAGATACGCAGTATTTT. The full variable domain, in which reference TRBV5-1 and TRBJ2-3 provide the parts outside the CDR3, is KAGVTQTPRYLIKTRGQQVTLSCSPISGHRSVSWYQQTPGQGLQFLFEYFSETQRNKGNFPGRFSGRQFSNSRSEMNVSTLELGDSALYLCASSLGIVSRGTDTQYFGPGTRLTVL.

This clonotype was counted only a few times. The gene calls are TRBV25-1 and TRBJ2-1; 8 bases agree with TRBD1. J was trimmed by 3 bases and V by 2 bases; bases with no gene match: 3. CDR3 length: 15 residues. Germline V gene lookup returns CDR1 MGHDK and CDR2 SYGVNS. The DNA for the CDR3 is TGTGCCAGCAGTGAAGATGACAGGGGCTACAATGAGCAGTTCTTC. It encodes CASSEDDRGYNEQFF. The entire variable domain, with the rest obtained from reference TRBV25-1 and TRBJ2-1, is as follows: EADIYQTPRYLVIGTGKKITLECSQTMGHDKMYWYQQDPGMELHLIHYSYGVNSTEKGDLSSESTVSRIRTEHFPLTLESARPSHTSQYLCASSEDDRGYNEQFFGPGTRLTVL.

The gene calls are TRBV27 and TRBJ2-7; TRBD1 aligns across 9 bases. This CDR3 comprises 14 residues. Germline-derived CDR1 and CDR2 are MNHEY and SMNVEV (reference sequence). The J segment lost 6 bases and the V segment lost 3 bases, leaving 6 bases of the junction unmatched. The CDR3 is CASSLGTGFIEQYF. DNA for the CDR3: TGTGCCAGCAGTTTGGGGACAGGGTTTATCGAGCAGTACTTC.

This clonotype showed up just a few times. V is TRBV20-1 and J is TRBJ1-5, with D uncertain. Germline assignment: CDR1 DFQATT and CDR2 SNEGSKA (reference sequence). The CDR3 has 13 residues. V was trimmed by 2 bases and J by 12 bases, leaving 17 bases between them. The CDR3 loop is CSARRKDLLVQHF. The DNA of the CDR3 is TGCAGTGCTAGAAGGAAGGATCTGTTGGTCCAGCATTTT.

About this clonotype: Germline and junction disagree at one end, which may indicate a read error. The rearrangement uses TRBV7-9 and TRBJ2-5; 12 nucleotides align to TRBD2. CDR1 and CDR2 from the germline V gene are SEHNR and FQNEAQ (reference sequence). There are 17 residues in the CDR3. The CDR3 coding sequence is TGTGCCAGCAGCCCCCCGAGGACTAGCGGGGTTCAAGAGATCCAGTACTTC. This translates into CASSPPRTSGVQEIQYF.

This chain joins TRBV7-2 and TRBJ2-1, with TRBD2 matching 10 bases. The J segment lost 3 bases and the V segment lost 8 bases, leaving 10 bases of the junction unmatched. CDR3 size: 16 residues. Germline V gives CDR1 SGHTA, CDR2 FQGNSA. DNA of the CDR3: TGTGCCAGCGGCATGAGTAGGACTAGCGGCTACAATGAGCAGTTCTTC. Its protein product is CASGMSRTSGYNEQFF. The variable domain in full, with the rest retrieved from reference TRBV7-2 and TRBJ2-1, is GAGVSQSPSNKVTEKGKDVELRCDPISGHTALYWYRQSLGQGLEFLIYFQGNSAPDKSGLPSDRFSAERTGGSVSTLTIQRTQQEDSAVYLCASGMSRTSGYNEQFFGPGTRLTVL.

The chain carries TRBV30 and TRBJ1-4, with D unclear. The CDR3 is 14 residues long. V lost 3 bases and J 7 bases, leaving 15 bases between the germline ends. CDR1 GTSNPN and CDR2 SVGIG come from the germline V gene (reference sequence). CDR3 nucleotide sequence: TGTGCCTGGAGCCGGACGGGAGGAAGTGAAAAACTGTTTTTT. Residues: CAWSRTGGSEKLFF.

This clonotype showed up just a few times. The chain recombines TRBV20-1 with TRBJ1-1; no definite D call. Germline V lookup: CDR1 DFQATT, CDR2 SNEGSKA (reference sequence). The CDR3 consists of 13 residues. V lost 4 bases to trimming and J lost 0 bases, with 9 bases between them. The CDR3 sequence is CSANRGLNTEAFF. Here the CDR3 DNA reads TGCAGTGCTAACCGAGGACTGAACACTGAAGCTTTCTTT.

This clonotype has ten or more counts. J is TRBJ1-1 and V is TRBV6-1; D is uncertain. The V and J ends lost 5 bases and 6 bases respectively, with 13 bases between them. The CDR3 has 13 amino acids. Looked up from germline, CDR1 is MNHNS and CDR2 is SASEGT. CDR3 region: CASSYLGYAEAFF. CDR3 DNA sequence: TGTGCCAGCAGTTATCTCGGATACGCTGAAGCTTTCTTT.